Detailed here is one TCR beta chain. The data derive from a study of shared clonotypes between healthy human individuals. TCRdb keeps only in-frame clones here, not all; method: immunoSEQ multiplex PCR. Here the sample spans 1.5 million to 2.5 million clones, about 95% being singletons. Positively selected for CCR7, the CD45RO-negative cells used as naive CD8 cells excluded terminally differentiated effector memory CD45RA+ cells. The CDR3 length is 12 residues. The material sequenced was naive CD8+ T cells sorted from blood. This clonotype originated in a young man in good health. V and J are TRBV21-1 and TRBJ1-2. TRBV21-1 is shown as a pseudogene. CDR3 in amino acids: CASILQRRGYTF. The CDR3 DNA follows: TGTGCCAGCATTCTACAGCGTCGGGGCTACACCTTC.